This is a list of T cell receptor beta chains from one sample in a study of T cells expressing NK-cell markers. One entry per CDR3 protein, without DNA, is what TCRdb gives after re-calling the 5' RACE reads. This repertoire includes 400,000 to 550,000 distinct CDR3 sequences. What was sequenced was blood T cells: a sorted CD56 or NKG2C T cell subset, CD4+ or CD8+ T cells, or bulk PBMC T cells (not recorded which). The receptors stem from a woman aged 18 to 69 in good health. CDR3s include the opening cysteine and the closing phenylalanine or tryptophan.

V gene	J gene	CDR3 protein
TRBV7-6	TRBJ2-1	CASSPPPGGGEQFF
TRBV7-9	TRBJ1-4	CASSLVAGDREKLFF
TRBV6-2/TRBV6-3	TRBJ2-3	CASSYGFTDTQYF
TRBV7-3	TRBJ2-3	CASSLGRPTDTQYF
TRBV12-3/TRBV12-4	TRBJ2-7	CASSFGPLSGEQYF
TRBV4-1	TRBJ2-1	CASSQGAPNEQFF
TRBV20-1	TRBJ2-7	CSAWTGTTYPSYEQYF
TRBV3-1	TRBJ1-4	CASSPGQGTTNEKLFF
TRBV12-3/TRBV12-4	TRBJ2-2	CASTPRLAGNTGELFF
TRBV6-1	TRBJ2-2	CASRKGTNTGELFF
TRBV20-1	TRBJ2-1	CSARLVDDEQFF
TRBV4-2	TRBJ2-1	CASSQDRTIGYNEQFF
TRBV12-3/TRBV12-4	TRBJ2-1	CASSSRVSSYNEQFF
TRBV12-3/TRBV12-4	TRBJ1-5	CASSSDGKGAGNQPQHF
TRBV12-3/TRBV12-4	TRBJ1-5	CASTNWGLGEGQPQHF
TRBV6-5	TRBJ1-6	CASSYSAGPLHF
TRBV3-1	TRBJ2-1	CASSQARIPLEQFF
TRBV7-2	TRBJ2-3	CASSLGGTSGRDTQYF
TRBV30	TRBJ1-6	CAWTPRRKDSPLHF
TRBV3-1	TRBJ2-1	CASSLLSSSYNEQFF
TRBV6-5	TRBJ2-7	CASSYADGFLSYEQYF
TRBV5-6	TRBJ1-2	CASSIVDRIELYGYTF
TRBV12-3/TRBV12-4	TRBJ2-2	CASSFRLAERIGELFF
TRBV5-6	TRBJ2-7	CASSLGEGAYEQYF
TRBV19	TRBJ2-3	CASSSGVADTQYF
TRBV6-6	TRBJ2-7	CASSQPSLGEQYF
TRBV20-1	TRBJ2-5	CSASQSSVETQYF
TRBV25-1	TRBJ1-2	CASSVQGYGYTF
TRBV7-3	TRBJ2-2	CASSLTTGKVTGELFF
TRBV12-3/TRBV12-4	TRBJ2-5	CASSLLLSGGTQYF
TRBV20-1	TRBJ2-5	CSARTGLSLETQYF
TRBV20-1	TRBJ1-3	CSATRDGNTIYF
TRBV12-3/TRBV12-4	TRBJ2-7	CASSFFDSHEQYF
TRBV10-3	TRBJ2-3	CAISESSGRTDTQYF
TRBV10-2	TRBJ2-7	CASRGTSVYEQYF
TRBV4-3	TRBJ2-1	CASSHPGGGEQFF
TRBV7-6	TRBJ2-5	CASSLFSRRAETQYF
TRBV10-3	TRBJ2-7	CAISEGLAGPRDYEQYF
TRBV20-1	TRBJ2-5	CSAPLPGGSKTQYF
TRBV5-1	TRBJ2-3	CASRPSSGSSDTQYF
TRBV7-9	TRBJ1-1	CASSSLKGRIDTEAFF
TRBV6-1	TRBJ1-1	CASSRQTGVNTEAFF
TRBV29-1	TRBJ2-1	CSVGTGYPYNEQFF